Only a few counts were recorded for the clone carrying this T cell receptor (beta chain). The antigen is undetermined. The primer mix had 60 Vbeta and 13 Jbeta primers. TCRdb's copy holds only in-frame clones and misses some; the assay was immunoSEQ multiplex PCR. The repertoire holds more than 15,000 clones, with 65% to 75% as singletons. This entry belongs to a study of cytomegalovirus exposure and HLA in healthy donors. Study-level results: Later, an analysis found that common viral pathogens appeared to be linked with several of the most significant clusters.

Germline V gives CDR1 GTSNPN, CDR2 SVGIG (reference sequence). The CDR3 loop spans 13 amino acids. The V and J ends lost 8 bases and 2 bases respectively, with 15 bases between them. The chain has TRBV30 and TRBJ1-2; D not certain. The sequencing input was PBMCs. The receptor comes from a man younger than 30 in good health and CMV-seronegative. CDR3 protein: CATGPPENYGYTF. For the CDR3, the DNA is TGTGCCACCGGTCCCCCTGAAAACTATGGCTACACCTTC.